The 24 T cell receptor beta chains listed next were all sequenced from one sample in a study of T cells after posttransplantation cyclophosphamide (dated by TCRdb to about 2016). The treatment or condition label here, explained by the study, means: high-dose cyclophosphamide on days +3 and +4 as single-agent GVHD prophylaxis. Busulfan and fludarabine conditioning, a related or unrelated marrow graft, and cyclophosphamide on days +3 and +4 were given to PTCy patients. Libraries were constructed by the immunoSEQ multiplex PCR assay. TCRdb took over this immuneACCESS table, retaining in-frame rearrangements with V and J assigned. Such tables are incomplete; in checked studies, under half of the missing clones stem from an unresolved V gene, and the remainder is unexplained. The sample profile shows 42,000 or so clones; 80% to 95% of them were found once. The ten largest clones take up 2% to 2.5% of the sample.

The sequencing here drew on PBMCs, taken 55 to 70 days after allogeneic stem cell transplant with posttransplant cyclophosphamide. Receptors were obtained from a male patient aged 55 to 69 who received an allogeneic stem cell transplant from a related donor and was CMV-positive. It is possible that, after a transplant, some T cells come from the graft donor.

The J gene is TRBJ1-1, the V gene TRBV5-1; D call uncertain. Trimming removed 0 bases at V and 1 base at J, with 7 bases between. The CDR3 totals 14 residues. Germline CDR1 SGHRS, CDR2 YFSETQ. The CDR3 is CASSLDGANTEAFF. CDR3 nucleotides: TGCGCCAGCAGCTTGGACGGTGCGAACACTGAAGCTTTCTTT.

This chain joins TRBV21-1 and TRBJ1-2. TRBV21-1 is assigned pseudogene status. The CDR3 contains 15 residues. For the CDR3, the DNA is TGTGCCAGCAGCAAAGTGTGGGGAGAACACTATGGCTACACCTTC. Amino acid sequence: CASSKVWGEHYGYTF.

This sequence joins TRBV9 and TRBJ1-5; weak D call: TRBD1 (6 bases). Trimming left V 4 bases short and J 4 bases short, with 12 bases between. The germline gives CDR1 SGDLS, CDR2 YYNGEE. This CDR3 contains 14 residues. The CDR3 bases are TGTGCCAGCAGCCCTCGGGACACTAATCAGCCCCAGCATTTT. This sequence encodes CASSPRDTNQPQHF.

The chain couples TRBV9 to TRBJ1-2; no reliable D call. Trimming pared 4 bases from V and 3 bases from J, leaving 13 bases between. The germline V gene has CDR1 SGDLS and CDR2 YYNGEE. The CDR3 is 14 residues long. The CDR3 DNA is TGTGCCAGCAGCTCCTCAAGGCTAGACTATGGCTACACCTTC. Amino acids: CASSSSRLDYGYTF.

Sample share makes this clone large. The CDR3 DNA reads TGTGCCAGCACCCCGACACAAATCTATGGCTACACCTTC. It translates to CASTPTQIYGYTF. This rearrangement joins TRBV6-1 to TRBJ1-2; D gene uncertain. The length of the CDR3 is 13 residues. Deletions cut 7 bases from V and 4 bases from J, with 13 bases between. Germline V lookup: CDR1 MNHNS, CDR2 SASEGT.

The CDR3 DNA reads as TGTGCCAGCACGGTGGTCGTCAATCAGCCCCAGCATTTT. Residues: CASTVVVNQPQHF. The chain couples TRBV2 to TRBJ1-5; D is ambiguous. This CDR3 comprises 13 residues. Germline V CDR1 and CDR2: SNHLY, FYNNEI. V gave up 7 bases and J gave up 3 bases, with 10 bases separating them.

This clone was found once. Here the CDR3 DNA reads TGTGCCAGCAGCCCACAACTAGCTTTTGACCCAGATACGCAGTATTTT. As protein: CASSPQLAFDPDTQYF. The chain is built from TRBV7-9 and TRBJ2-3; tentatively, D is TRBD2 (6 bases). CDR1 is SEHNR, CDR2 FQNEAQ, per germline (reference sequence). Trimming shortened V by 5 bases and J by 4 bases, and 19 bases separated the two germline ends. The CDR3 extends over 16 amino acids.

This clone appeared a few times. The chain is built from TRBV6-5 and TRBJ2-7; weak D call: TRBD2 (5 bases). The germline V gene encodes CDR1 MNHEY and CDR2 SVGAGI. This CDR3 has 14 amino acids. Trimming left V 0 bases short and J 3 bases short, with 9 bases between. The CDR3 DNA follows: TGTGCCAGCAGTTACTCGGTTGAGGGCTACGAGCAGTACTTC. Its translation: CASSYSVEGYEQYF.

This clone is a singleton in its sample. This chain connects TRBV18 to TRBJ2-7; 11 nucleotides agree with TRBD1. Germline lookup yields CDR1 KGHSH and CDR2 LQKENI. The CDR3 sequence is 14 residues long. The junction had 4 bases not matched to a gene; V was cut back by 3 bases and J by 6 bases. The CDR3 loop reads CASSPGTGGREQYV. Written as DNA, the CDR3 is TGTGCCAGCTCACCTGGGACAGGGGGACGCGAGCAGTACGTC.

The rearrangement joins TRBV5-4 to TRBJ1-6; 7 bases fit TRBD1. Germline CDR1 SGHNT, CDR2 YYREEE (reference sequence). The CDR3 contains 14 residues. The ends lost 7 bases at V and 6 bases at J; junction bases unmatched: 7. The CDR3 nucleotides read TGTGCCAGCCGGACCGGGACAGTTAATTCACCCCTCCACTTT. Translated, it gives CASRTGTVNSPLHF.

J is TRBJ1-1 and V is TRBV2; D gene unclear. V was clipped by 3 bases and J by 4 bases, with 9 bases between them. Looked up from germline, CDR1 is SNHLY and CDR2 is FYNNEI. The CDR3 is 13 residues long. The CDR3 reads CASSDRRSTEAFF. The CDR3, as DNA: TGTGCCAGCAGTGATAGAAGGAGCACTGAAGCTTTCTTT. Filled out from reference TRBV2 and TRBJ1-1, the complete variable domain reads EPEVTQTPSHQVTQMGQEVILRCVPISNHLYFYWYRQILGQKVEFLVSFYNNEISEKSEIFDDQFSVERPDGSNFTLKIRSTKLEDSAMYFCASSDRRSTEAFFGQGTRLTVV.

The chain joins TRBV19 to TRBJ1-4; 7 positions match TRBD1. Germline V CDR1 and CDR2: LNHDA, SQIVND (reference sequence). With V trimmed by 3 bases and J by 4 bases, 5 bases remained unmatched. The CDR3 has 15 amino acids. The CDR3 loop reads CASSIVGTDNEKLFF. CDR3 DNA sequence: TGTGCCAGTAGTATTGTCGGGACAGATAATGAAAAACTGTTTTTT.

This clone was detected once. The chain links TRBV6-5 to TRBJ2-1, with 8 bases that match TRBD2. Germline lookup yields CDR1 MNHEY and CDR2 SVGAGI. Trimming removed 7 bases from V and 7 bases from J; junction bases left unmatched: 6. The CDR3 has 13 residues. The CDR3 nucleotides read TGTGCCAGCAAGGGCGGGGGGAGGAATGAGCAGTTCTTC. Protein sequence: CASKGGGRNEQFF.

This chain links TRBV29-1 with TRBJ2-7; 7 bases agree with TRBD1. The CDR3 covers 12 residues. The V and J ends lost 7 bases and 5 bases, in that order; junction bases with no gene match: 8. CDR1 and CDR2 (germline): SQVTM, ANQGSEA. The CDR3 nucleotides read TGCAGCGCTGTGGGACAGAGCCACGAGCAGTACTTC. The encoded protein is CSAVGQSHEQYF.

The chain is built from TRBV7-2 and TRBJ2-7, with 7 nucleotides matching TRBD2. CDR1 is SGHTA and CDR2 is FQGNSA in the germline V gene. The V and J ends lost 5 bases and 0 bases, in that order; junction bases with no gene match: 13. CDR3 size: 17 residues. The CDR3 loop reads CASSPHGTTVISYEQYF. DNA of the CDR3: TGTGCCAGCAGCCCCCACGGGACTACAGTCATCTCCTACGAGCAGTACTTC.

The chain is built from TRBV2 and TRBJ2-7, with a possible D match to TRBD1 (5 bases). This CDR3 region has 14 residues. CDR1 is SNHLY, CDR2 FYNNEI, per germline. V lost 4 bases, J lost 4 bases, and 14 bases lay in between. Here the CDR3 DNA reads TGTGCCAGCAGTGTCAGCAGGGATTCTTACGAGCAGTACTTC. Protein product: CASSVSRDSYEQYF.

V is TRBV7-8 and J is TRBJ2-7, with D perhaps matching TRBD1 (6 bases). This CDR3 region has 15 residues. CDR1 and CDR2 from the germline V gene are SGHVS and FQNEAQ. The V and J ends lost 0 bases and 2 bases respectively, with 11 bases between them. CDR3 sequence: CASSLASGQTYEQYV. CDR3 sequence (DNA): TGTGCCAGCAGCTTAGCCTCCGGACAGACCTACGAGCAGTACGTC.

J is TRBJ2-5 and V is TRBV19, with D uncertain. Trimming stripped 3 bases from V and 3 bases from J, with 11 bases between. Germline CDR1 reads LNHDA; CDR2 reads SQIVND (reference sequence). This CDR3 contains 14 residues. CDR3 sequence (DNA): TGTGCCAGTAGTATGATGCTGTCGGAAGAGACCCAGTACTTC. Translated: CASSMMLSEETQYF.

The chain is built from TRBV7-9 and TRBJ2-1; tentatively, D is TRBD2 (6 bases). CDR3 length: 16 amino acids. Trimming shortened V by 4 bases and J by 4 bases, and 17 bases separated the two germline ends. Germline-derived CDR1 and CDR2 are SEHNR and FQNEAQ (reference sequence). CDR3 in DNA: TGTGCCAGCAGCTCGGTTGCAAACGGGGGTTACAATGAGCAGTTCTTC. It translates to CASSSVANGGYNEQFF.

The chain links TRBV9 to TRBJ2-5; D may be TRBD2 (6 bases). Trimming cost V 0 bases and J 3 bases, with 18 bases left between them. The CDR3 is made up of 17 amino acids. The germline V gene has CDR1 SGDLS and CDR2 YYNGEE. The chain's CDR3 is CASSVEQGGTREETQYF. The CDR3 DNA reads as TGTGCCAGCAGCGTAGAGCAGGGCGGGACTCGTGAAGAGACCCAGTACTTC.

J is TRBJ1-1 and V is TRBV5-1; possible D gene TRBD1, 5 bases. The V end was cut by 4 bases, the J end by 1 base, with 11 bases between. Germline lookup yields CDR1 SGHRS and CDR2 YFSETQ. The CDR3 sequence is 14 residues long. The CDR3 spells CASSGGGANTEAFF. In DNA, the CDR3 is TGCGCCAGCAGCGGAGGAGGGGCGAACACTGAAGCTTTCTTT.

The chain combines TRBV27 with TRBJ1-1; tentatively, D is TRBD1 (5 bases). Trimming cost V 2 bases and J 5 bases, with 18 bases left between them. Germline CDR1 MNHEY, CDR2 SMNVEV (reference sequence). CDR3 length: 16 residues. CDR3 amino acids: CASSLRQGLRETEAFF. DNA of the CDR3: TGTGCCAGCAGTTTACGGCAGGGATTAAGAGAGACTGAAGCTTTCTTT.

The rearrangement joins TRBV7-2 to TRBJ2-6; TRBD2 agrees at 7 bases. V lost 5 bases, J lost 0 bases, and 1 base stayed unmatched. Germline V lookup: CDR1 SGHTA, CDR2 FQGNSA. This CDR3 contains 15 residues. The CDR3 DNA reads TGTGCCAGCAGCGGGGGGGTCTCTGGGGCCAACGTCCTGACTTTC. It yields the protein CASSGGVSGANVLTF.

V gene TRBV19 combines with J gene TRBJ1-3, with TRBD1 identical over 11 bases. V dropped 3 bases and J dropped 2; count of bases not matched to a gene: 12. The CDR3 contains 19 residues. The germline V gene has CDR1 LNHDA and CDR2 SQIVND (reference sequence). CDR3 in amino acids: CASSITRTRDRGTGNTIYF. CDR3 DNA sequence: TGTGCCAGTAGTATTACCAGGACCCGGGACAGGGGGACTGGAAACACCATATATTTT.